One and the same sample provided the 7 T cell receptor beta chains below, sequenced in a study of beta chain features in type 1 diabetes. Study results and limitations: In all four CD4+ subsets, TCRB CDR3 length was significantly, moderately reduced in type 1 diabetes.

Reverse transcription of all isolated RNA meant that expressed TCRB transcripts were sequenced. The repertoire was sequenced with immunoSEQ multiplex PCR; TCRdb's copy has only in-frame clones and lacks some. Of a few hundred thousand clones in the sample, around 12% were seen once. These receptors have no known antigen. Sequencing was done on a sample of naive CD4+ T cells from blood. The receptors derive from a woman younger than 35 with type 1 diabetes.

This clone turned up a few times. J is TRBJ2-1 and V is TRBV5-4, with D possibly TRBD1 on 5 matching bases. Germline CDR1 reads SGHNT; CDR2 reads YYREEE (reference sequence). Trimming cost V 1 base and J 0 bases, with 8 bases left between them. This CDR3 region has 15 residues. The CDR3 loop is CASSLIRGSYNEQFF. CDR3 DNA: TGTGCCAGCAGCTTGATAAGGGGCTCCTACAATGAGCAGTTCTTC.

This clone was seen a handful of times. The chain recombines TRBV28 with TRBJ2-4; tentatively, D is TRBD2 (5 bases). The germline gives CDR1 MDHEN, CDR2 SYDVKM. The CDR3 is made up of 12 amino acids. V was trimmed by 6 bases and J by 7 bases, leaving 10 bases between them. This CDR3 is CASRLTGNIQYF. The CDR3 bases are TGTGCCAGCAGACTCACGGGGAACATTCAGTACTTC. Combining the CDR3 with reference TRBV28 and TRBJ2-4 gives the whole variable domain DVKVTQSSRYLVKRTGEKVFLECVQDMDHENMFWYRQDPGLGLRLIYFSYDVKMKEKGDIPEGYSVSREKKERFSLILESASTNQTSMYLCASRLTGNIQYFGAGTRLSVL.

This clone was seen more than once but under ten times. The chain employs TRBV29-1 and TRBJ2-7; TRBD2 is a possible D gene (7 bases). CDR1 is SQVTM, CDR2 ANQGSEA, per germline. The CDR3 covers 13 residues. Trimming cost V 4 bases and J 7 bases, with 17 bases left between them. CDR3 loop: CSVALRGAQEQYF. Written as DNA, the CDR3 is TGCAGCGTTGCCCTACGGGGGGCGCAAGAGCAGTACTTC.

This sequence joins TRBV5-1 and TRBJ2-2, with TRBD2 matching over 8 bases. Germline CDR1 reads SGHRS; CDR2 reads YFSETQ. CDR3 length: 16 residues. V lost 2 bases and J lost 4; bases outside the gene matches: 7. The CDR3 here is CASSFYSGASTGELFF. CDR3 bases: TGCGCCAGCAGCTTTTATAGCGGGGCCAGCACCGGGGAGCTGTTTTTT.

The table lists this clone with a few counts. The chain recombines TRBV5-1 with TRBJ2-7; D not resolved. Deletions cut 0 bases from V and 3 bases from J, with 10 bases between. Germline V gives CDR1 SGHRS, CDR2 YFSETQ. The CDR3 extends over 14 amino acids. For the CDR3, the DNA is TGCGCCAGCAGCTTGGCGGCGAGGAACTACGAGCAGTACTTC. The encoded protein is CASSLAARNYEQYF.

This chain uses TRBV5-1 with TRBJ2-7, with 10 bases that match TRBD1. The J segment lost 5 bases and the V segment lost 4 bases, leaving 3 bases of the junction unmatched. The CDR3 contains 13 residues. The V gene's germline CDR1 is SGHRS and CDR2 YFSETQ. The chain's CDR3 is CASSPGQGNEQYF. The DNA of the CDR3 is TGCGCCAGCAGCCCGGGACAGGGGAACGAGCAGTACTTC.

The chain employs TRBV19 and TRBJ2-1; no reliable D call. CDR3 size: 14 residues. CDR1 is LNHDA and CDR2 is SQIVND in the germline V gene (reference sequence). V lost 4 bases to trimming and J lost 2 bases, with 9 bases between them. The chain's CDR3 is CASSTQRPYNEQFF. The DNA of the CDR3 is TGTGCCAGTAGTACCCAGCGCCCCTACAATGAGCAGTTCTTC.